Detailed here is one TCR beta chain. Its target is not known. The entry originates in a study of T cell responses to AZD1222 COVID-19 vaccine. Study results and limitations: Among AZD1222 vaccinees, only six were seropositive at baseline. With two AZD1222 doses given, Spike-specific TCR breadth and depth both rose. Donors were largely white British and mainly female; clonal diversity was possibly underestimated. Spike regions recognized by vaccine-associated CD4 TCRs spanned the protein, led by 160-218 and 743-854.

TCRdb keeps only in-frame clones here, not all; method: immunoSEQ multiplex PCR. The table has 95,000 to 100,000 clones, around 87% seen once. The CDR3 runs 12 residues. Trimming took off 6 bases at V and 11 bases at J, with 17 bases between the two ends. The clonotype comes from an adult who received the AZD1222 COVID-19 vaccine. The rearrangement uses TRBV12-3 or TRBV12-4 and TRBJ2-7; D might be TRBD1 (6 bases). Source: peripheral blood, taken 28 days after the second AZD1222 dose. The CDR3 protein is CASSPGDRRKYF. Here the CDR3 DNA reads TGTGCCAGCAGCCCAGGGGACCGGAGGAAGTACTTC.